The rows below give T cell receptor beta chains drawn from one sample of a study of T cell responses to AZD1222 COVID-19 vaccine. Clones were read by immunoSEQ multiplex PCR, and TCRdb kept only the in-frame ones, dropping some. The profile shows some 150,000 clones, around 83% of them singletons. Sequencing was performed on peripheral blood, taken on day 0 of MenACWY control vaccination. Receptors were obtained from an adult in good health. The CDR3 runs from the conserved cysteine through the conserved F or W. Each record gives: V gene, J gene, CDR3 protein.

v_gene: TRBV3-1/TRBV3-2; j_gene: TRBJ1-5; CDR3aa: CASSQSRGPGAGNQPQHF
v_gene: TRBV15; j_gene: TRBJ1-1; CDR3aa: CATSSRGGAEAFF
v_gene: TRBV3-1/TRBV3-2; j_gene: TRBJ1-5; CDR3aa: CASSQGTANQPQHF
v_gene: TRBV3-1/TRBV3-2; j_gene: TRBJ1-2; CDR3aa: CASSQGQVMSGGGYTF
v_gene: TRBV10-2; j_gene: TRBJ1-5; CDR3aa: CARPFGPWHQPQHF
v_gene: TRBV16; j_gene: TRBJ2-1; CDR3aa: CASSGGQRNNEQFF
v_gene: TRBV5-4; j_gene: TRBJ1-1; CDR3aa: CASSSDRDEAFF
v_gene: TRBV5-5; j_gene: TRBJ1-4; CDR3aa: CASSLALDRGPEKLFF
v_gene: TRBV28; j_gene: TRBJ2-2; CDR3aa: CASKPWTGGTGELFF
v_gene: TRBV21-1; j_gene: TRBJ1-5; CDR3aa: CASSLKHGSSRYSNQPQHF
v_gene: TRBV11-2; j_gene: TRBJ1-3; CDR3aa: CASSLANPGNTIYF
v_gene: TRBV5-1; j_gene: TRBJ2-7; CDR3aa: CASSFGTASSYEQYF
v_gene: TRBV2; j_gene: TRBJ2-2; CDR3aa: CASTRDRGRTGELFF
v_gene: TRBV19; j_gene: TRBJ2-5; CDR3aa: CASSDRERETQYF
v_gene: TRBV5-6; j_gene: TRBJ1-5; CDR3aa: CASSLGGVDNQPQHF
v_gene: TRBV7-9; j_gene: TRBJ1-2; CDR3aa: CASSFSADGGGYTF
v_gene: TRBV7-2; j_gene: TRBJ2-7; CDR3aa: CASSSTSGASYEQYF
v_gene: TRBV4-1; j_gene: TRBJ2-2; CDR3aa: CASSQGPTGELFF
v_gene: TRBV10-2; j_gene: TRBJ2-3; CDR3aa: CASSSGGLKGTDTQYF
v_gene: TRBV2; j_gene: TRBJ1-5; CDR3aa: CASSLQGARQPQHF
v_gene: TRBV13; j_gene: TRBJ2-3; CDR3aa: CASSPRPGDTQYF
v_gene: TRBV3-1/TRBV3-2; j_gene: TRBJ1-2; CDR3aa: CASSQVNGYGYTF
v_gene: TRBV7-3; j_gene: TRBJ1-1; CDR3aa: CASSFSDREDNTEAFF
v_gene: TRBV5-8; j_gene: TRBJ1-2; CDR3aa: CASSLAFGDYGYTF
v_gene: TRBV9; j_gene: TRBJ2-1; CDR3aa: CASGEGGGPNEQFF
v_gene: TRBV5-4; j_gene: TRBJ1-1; CDR3aa: CASSLVRAEGEAFF
v_gene: TRBV6-5; j_gene: TRBJ2-5; CDR3aa: CASFRRGQETQYF
v_gene: TRBV10-3; j_gene: TRBJ1-1; CDR3aa: CAISESGGKVAEAFF
v_gene: TRBV5-6; j_gene: TRBJ2-1; CDR3aa: CASSPAPAGGYNEQFF
v_gene: TRBV2; j_gene: TRBJ2-1; CDR3aa: CASSSASGGSYNEQFF
v_gene: TRBV15; j_gene: TRBJ1-2; CDR3aa: CATSRDPPGRLSNYGYTF
v_gene: TRBV27; j_gene: TRBJ1-5; CDR3aa: CASSLVRFQPQHF
v_gene: TRBV30; j_gene: TRBJ1-3; CDR3aa: CAWSVYGESGDTIYF
v_gene: TRBV4-2; j_gene: TRBJ1-2; CDR3aa: CASEGQGIYGYTF
v_gene: TRBV11-2; j_gene: TRBJ1-1; CDR3aa: CASSLTWAHNTEAFF
v_gene: TRBV19; j_gene: TRBJ1-2; CDR3aa: CASSGQGYGYTF
v_gene: TRBV4-1; j_gene: TRBJ2-5; CDR3aa: CASSQLGQMQETQYF
v_gene: TRBV4-1; j_gene: TRBJ2-3; CDR3aa: CASSQGGAMADTQYF
v_gene: TRBV18; j_gene: TRBJ1-2; CDR3aa: CASSWDRSDLYGYTF
v_gene: TRBV4-2; j_gene: TRBJ1-2; CDR3aa: CASSQDRFVLPGSGGYTF
v_gene: TRBV19; j_gene: TRBJ1-1; CDR3aa: CASSPRQGNTEAFF
v_gene: TRBV11-2; j_gene: TRBJ1-2; CDR3aa: CASSLGPGGGYTF
v_gene: TRBV5-3; j_gene: TRBJ2-1; CDR3aa: CARSFRTDGGVKEQFF
v_gene: TRBV12-3/TRBV12-4; j_gene: TRBJ1-2; CDR3aa: CASSLVFGYTF
v_gene: TRBV6-5; j_gene: TRBJ2-3; CDR3aa: CASSYFLADTQYF
v_gene: TRBV7-2; j_gene: TRBJ1-4; CDR3aa: CASSPRPGTGMGEKLFF
v_gene: TRBV9; j_gene: TRBJ1-1; CDR3aa: CASSPGLNTEAFF
v_gene: TRBV28; j_gene: TRBJ2-4; CDR3aa: CASSQIAKNIQYF